The rows below give T cell receptor beta chains drawn from one sample of a study of blood T cell repertoires in COVID-19. Generated by immunoSEQ multiplex PCR, the TCRdb table keeps only in-frame clones and is missing some. The profile shows more than 300,000 clones, approximately 89% of them singletons. The sequenced material came from peripheral blood. These receptor sequences come from a woman aged 25 to 39 with COVID-19, enrolled during active disease. CDR3s include the opening cysteine and the closing phenylalanine or tryptophan. The D gene is left open where the match is weak. The listing skips clone size in some rows; elsewhere it reads once, few, many or a size class.

cdr3_nt cdr3_aa cdr3_length v_call clone_size d_call j_call
TGTGCCTGGGGCGAGGACACTGAAGCTTTCTTT CAWGEDTEAFF 11 TRBV30 - - TRBJ1-1
TGTGCCAGCAGCCAAGTTGCTAGCGATACGCAGTATTTT CASSQVASDTQYF 13 TRBV3-1/TRBV3-2 - - TRBJ2-3
TGTGCCAGCAGCCCCCAGGGCCGGACGACCCAGTACTTC CASSPQGRTTQYF 13 TRBV11-3 once - TRBJ2-5
TGTGCCAGTAGTCCTACAGGGGCGCGAGGCAATCAGCCCCAGCATTTT CASSPTGARGNQPQHF 16 TRBV19 once TRBD1 TRBJ1-5
TGTGCCAGCCGCTCCGGGACACGGCCTGAGACGCAGTATTTT CASRSGTRPETQYF 14 TRBV2 - - TRBJ2-3
TGTGCCAGCTCCCAGGGACTTGCCGGCGAGACCCAGTACTTC CASSQGLAGETQYF 14 TRBV18 - - TRBJ2-5
TGTGCCAGCAGCCTACCCTCGGGACTAGATTATTCAGATACGCAGTATTTT CASSLPSGLDYSDTQYF 17 TRBV9 once TRBD2 TRBJ2-3
TGCGCCAGCAGCACCGACAGGGAAGGCGGCACTGAAGCTTTCTTT CASSTDREGGTEAFF 15 TRBV5-1 - TRBD1 TRBJ1-1
TGTGCCAGCAGGGGGGGGCCGACTAGCGGTCCTAGCACAGATACGCAGTATTTT CASRGGPTSGPSTDTQYF 18 TRBV2 - TRBD2 TRBJ2-3
TGTGCCAGCACCGCTCTCCGGGACTCTGAGCAGTTCTTC CASTALRDSEQFF 13 TRBV28 - - TRBJ2-1
TGTGCCAGTAGTACCCTAGCGGGGGCCTCTGGGGCCAACGTCCTGACTTTC CASSTLAGASGANVLTF 17 TRBV19 - TRBD2 TRBJ2-6
TGCGCCAGCAGTCAATCGAGGGCGGATCAAACCTACGAGCAGTACTTC CASSQSRADQTYEQYF 16 TRBV23-1 few - TRBJ2-7
TGTGCCAGCAGTTACTCTGTCAGGGCGTTAGCGGGATTCCACTTC CASSYSVRALAGFHF 15 TRBV6-5 once TRBD2 TRBJ2-5
TGTGCCAGCAAGCTGGGACAGGGGAGCGATGAGCAGTTCTTC CASKLGQGSDEQFF 14 TRBV27 - TRBD1 TRBJ2-1
TGTGCCAGCAGCTTAAGGGGCCCCCTGGCCAGCAATCAGCCCCAGCATTTT CASSLRGPLASNQPQHF 17 TRBV7-2 - - TRBJ1-5
TGTGCCAGCAATAACAGGGGCTACTCCTACGAGCAGTACTTC CASNNRGYSYEQYF 14 TRBV27 - TRBD1 TRBJ2-7
TGTGCCAGTAGTATTCGGCGGAGCACAGATACGCAGTATTTT CASSIRRSTDTQYF 14 TRBV19 - - TRBJ2-3
TGCGCCAGCAGCCAAGTACAGGGGGCGCGCTATGGCTACACCTTC CASSQVQGARYGYTF 15 TRBV4-1 - TRBD1 TRBJ1-2
TGCAGCGTTGGTACTAGCTGGGAGACCCAGTACTTC CSVGTSWETQYF 12 TRBV29-1 - - TRBJ2-5
TGTGCCAGCAGCTTAGTTCCGGACATTACCTACGAGCAGTACTTC CASSLVPDITYEQYF 15 TRBV7-9 - - TRBJ2-7
TGTGCCAGCAGTGAGGGCTGGAACACTGAAGCTTTCTTT CASSEGWNTEAFF 13 TRBV2 - - TRBJ1-1
TGTGCCAGCAGCTCCCGTCGGAGGAGGAGGAGGGAGATTGGGCAGTATTTT CASSSRRRRRREIGQYF 17 TRBV7-3 once - TRBJ2-3